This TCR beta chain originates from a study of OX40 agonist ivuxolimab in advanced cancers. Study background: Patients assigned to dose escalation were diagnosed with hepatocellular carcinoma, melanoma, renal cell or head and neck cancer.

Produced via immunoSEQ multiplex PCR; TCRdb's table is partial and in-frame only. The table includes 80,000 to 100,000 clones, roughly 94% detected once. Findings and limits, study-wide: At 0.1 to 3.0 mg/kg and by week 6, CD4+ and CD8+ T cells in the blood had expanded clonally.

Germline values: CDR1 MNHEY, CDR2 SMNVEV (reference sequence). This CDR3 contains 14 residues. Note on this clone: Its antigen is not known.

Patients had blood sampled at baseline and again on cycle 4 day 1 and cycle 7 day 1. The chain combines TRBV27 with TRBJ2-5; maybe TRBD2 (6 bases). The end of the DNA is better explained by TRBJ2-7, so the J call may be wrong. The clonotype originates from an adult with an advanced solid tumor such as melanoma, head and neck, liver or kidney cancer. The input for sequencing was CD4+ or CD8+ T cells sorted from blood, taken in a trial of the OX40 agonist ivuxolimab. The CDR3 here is CASSLAGTLLEQYF. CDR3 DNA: TGTGCCAGCAGTTTAGCGGGGACCCTCCTCGAGCAGTACTTC.